This entry lists 21 T cell receptor beta chains sequenced from one sample in a study of blood T cell repertoires in COVID-19. Sequencing used immunoSEQ multiplex PCR; TCRdb keeps in-frame clones, though not all of them. This table holds 130,000 to 150,000 clones, more than 70% found once. The sequenced material came from peripheral blood. The receptors were sampled from a human donor in a cohort sampled during active COVID-19.

The chain carries TRBV6-2 or TRBV6-3 and TRBJ1-6; D remains ambiguous. The germline V and J ends were trimmed by 2 bases and 10 bases, with 15 bases remaining between them. CDR1 and CDR2 from the germline V gene are MNHEY and SVGEGT. The CDR3 loop spans 15 amino acids. The DNA for the CDR3 is TGTGCCAGCAGTTACGTCCAGGACGGAGGATCACCCCTCCACTTT. This translates into CASSYVQDGGSPLHF.

The gene calls are TRBV6-6 and TRBJ1-4; the D is unclear. Germline V gives CDR1 MNHNY, CDR2 SVGAGI (reference sequence). V lost 3 bases and J lost 5, with 13 bases in between. The CDR3 covers 15 residues. CDR3: CASSYPGAPNEKLFF. CDR3 nucleotide sequence: TGTGCCAGCAGTTATCCGGGAGCTCCAAATGAAAAACTGTTTTTT.

The chain uses TRBV21-1 and TRBJ1-5. TRBV21-1 is a pseudogene segment. This CDR3 is 18 amino acids long. The CDR3 coding sequence is TGTGCCAGCAGCAAAGTTGGTTCGGGAAGGAACTTCAATCAGCCCCAGCATTTT. It yields the protein CASSKVGSGRNFNQPQHF.

The chain combines TRBV28 with TRBJ2-5; D call uncertain. In germline, CDR1 is MDHEN, CDR2 SYDVKM. The CDR3 covers 14 residues. The ends were cut back, 6 bases at V and 1 base at J, with 12 bases in the middle. Here the CDR3 DNA reads TGTGCCAGCAGCCGTCCTTCCCTCCAAGAGACCCAGTACTTC. Protein product: CASSRPSLQETQYF.

This chain links TRBV5-4 with TRBJ2-1; a possible D gene is TRBD2 (6 bases). The V gene lost 4 bases and the J gene lost 4 bases, with 15 bases spanning the gap. The CDR3 contains 15 residues. Germline V gene data show CDR1 as SGHNT and CDR2 as YYREEE (reference sequence). This CDR3 reads CASSNGGNRYNEQFF. CDR3 in DNA: TGTGCCAGCAGCAACGGCGGGAATCGGTACAATGAGCAGTTCTTC. Supplemented by reference TRBV5-4 and TRBJ2-1, the full variable domain reads ETGVTQSPTHLIKTRGQQVTLRCSSQSGHNTVSWYQQALGQGPQFIFQYYREEENGRGNFPPRFSGLQFPNYSSELNVNALELDDSALYLCASSNGGNRYNEQFFGPGTRLTVL.

This clone was found a few times. The chain couples TRBV2 to TRBJ1-2; the D gene is possibly TRBD1 (5 bases). The CDR3 loop spans 12 amino acids. Trimming shortened V by 4 bases and J by 3 bases, and 6 bases separated the two germline ends. Germline loops: CDR1 SNHLY, CDR2 FYNNEI. As DNA, the CDR3 is TGTGCCAGCAGTGCGGGGGACTATGGCTACACCTTC. Its protein is CASSAGDYGYTF. Using reference TRBV2 and TRBJ1-2 for the parts outside the CDR3, the full variable domain is EPEVTQTPSHQVTQMGQEVILRCVPISNHLYFYWYRQILGQKVEFLVSFYNNEISEKSEIFDDQFSVERPDGSNFTLKIRSTKLEDSAMYFCASSAGDYGYTFGSGTRLTVV.

The V and J genes are TRBV6-2 or TRBV6-3 and TRBJ1-2, with D perhaps TRBD1 (6 bases). The CDR3 consists of 12 residues. Trimming took 6 bases from V and 7 from J, leaving 12 bases between them. Germline assignment: CDR1 MNHEY and CDR2 SVGEGT. The CDR3 here is CASSIQGSGYTF. In nucleotides, the CDR3 is TGTGCCAGCAGCATACAGGGCTCTGGCTACACCTTC.

On this clone itself: Other DNA sequences in this sample translate to the same CDR3. The rearrangement links TRBV11-2 to TRBJ2-6; D perhaps matches TRBD2 (6 bases). The V gene's germline CDR1 is SGHAT and CDR2 FQNNGV. Deletions cut 2 bases from V and 4 bases from J, with 15 bases between. This CDR3 contains 17 residues. CDR3 protein: CASSLLEGLGGANVLTF. CDR3 nucleotides: TGTGCCAGCAGCTTATTGGAGGGGCTGGGGGGGGCCAACGTCCTGACTTTC.

V and J are TRBV28 and TRBJ1-2, with D possibly matching TRBD1 (5 bases). CDR1 is MDHEN, CDR2 SYDVKM, per germline. The CDR3 loop spans 15 amino acids. With 2 bases removed from V and 6 bases from J, the gap between germline ends came to 16 bases. This CDR3 reads CASSLGYGGDNGYTF. DNA of the CDR3: TGTGCCAGCAGTTTAGGATACGGGGGAGATAATGGCTACACCTTC.

V and J are TRBV20-1 and TRBJ1-2; weak D call: TRBD1 (6 bases). The germline gives CDR1 DFQATT, CDR2 SNEGSKA (reference sequence). The CDR3 contains 10 residues. This CDR3 is CSSEQGGYTF. The CDR3 bases are TGCAGCTCCGAACAGGGTGGCTACACCTTC.

The rearrangement links TRBV5-1 to TRBJ1-2; 8 bases fit TRBD1. V gave up 5 bases and J gave up 4 bases; unmatched junction bases: 10. The germline V gene encodes CDR1 SGHRS and CDR2 YFSETQ. The CDR3 runs to 15 residues. The CDR3 DNA is TGCGCCAGCAGACCGCAGGGACAGGACCTCTATGGCTACACCTTC. Translating it yields CASRPQGQDLYGYTF.

The chain combines TRBV5-4 with TRBJ2-1; tentatively, D is TRBD1 (6 bases). The V end lost 3 bases, the J end lost 9 bases, and 19 bases lay between the germline ends. Looked up from germline, CDR1 is SGHNT and CDR2 is YYREEE (reference sequence). The CDR3 is made up of 15 amino acids. The CDR3 is CASSYFFQGRGEQFF. In nucleotides, the CDR3 is TGTGCCAGCAGCTATTTTTTCCAGGGGCGCGGTGAGCAGTTCTTC.

The chain joins TRBV19 to TRBJ2-7; 10 bases match TRBD1. The CDR3 spans 18 residues. Trimming removed 7 bases from V and 0 bases from J; junction bases left unmatched: 15. Germline V CDR1 and CDR2: LNHDA, SQIVND (reference sequence). In nucleotides, the CDR3 is TGTGCCAGTACTTCAAGAGGGACAGGGGACGATCCCTCCTACGAGCAGTACTTC. It is translated as CASTSRGTGDDPSYEQYF.

This clone was counted a few times. The chain joins TRBV6-2 or TRBV6-3 to TRBJ2-7; possibly TRBD2 for D (6 bases). This CDR3 region has 14 residues. The V end was cut by 0 bases, the J end by 0 bases, with 6 bases between. CDR1 is MNHEY and CDR2 is SVGEGT in the germline V gene. The CDR3 sequence: CASSYSTSSYEQYF. The CDR3 DNA reads TGTGCCAGCAGTTACTCGACTAGCTCCTACGAGCAGTACTTC.

The CDR3 here is CATRGLTPHEQFF. The CDR3 nucleotides read TGTGCCACCAGGGGACTCACCCCCCATGAGCAGTTCTTC. The chain couples TRBV24-1 to TRBJ2-1; the D gene is possibly TRBD2 (6 bases). Germline V gene lookup returns CDR1 KGHDR and CDR2 SFDVKD. V shed 7 bases and J shed 8 bases, with 14 bases lying between them. The CDR3 spans 13 residues.

The chain carries TRBV5-8 and TRBJ2-1; D remains unclear. Germline assignment: CDR1 SGHTS and CDR2 YDEGEE. The V gene lost 0 bases and the J gene lost 8 bases, with 6 bases spanning the gap. This CDR3 comprises 12 residues. In DNA, the CDR3 is TGTGCCAGCAGCTTGGCCGTTGATGAGCAGTTCTTC. Its translation is CASSLAVDEQFF.

This rearrangement joins TRBV5-6 to TRBJ2-3; no firm D call. The V and J ends lost 1 base and 1 base respectively, with 13 bases between them. The CDR3 has 16 amino acids. Germline V lookup: CDR1 SGHDT, CDR2 YYEEEE. CDR3 sequence (DNA): TGTGCCAGCAGCTTGTCATCCGGTCTCGGCACAGATACGCAGTATTTT. This sequence encodes CASSLSSGLGTDTQYF.

Note on this clone: The sample has other DNA sequences that encode this CDR3 too. The gene calls are TRBV3-1 (or the pseudogene TRBV3-2) and TRBJ2-3; no definite D call. The germline gives CDR1 LGHDT, CDR2 YNNKEL (reference sequence). CDR3 size: 13 residues. Between the trimmed V and J ends, which lost 1 base and 3 bases, there was a span of 5 bases. The DNA for the CDR3 is TGTGCCAGCAGCCAAGGGCGGACAGATACGCAGTATTTT. Translated, it gives CASSQGRTDTQYF.

This chain joins TRBV7-2 and TRBJ2-3, with D perhaps matching TRBD2 (6 bases). The germline V and J ends were trimmed by 4 bases and 1 base, with 15 bases remaining between them. Per the germline V gene, CDR1 is SGHTA and CDR2 is FQGNSA. The CDR3 has 16 residues. CDR3 protein: CASSSTLSGGTDTQYF. Here the CDR3 DNA reads TGTGCCAGCAGCTCCACACTCTCGGGGGGCACAGATACGCAGTATTTT.

This chain connects TRBV10-1 to TRBJ2-3; 10 bases align to TRBD2. V shed 5 bases, J shed 4 bases, and the junction held 6 bases outside the gene matches. CDR1 and CDR2 from the germline V gene are WNHNN and SYGVQD (reference sequence). The CDR3 loop spans 15 amino acids. The CDR3 spells CASSPLAGGADTQYF. The DNA for the CDR3 is TGCGCCAGCAGTCCCTTAGCGGGGGGCGCAGATACGCAGTATTTT.

This clone showed up just a few times. V and J are TRBV12-3 or TRBV12-4 and TRBJ1-5; D is ambiguous. CDR3 length: 13 amino acids. Trimming pared 1 base from V and 12 bases from J, leaving 13 bases between. CDR3 nucleotide sequence: TGTGCCAGCAGTTTAGGGGTTCGGGGTGTCCAGCATTTT. Amino acid sequence: CASSLGVRGVQHF.